A single sample is the source of the 10 T cell receptor beta chains below, sequenced in a study of tumor-infiltrating lymphocytes in glioblastoma multiforme. TCRB libraries came from RNA via three nested multiplex PCR rounds. MiXCR, applied by TCRdb to the multiplex PCR reads, yields one record per CDR3 protein. The sample lists 13,000 or so distinct CDR3 sequences; 60% to 75% were seen once. The specimen was brain tumor tissue. The receptors stem from a male donor with glioblastoma.

The chain uses TRBV20-1 and TRBJ2-5; weak D call: TRBD2 (5 bases). V was shortened by 0 bases and J by 13 bases, with 21 bases between the two germline ends. This CDR3 has 14 amino acids. From germline, CDR1 is DFQATT and CDR2 SNEGSKA (reference sequence). CDR3 in amino acids: CSARDASSLESPYF. CDR3 DNA: TGCAGTGCTAGAGATGCTAGCTCGTTAGAGTCCCCGTACTTC.

This chain uses TRBV19 with TRBJ2-7; no clear D gene. Trimming removed 3 bases at V and 2 bases at J, with 17 bases between. CDR1 and CDR2 from the germline V gene are LNHDA and SQIVND (reference sequence). The CDR3 loop spans 16 amino acids. CDR3 amino acids: CASSISFFSYAYEQYF. The CDR3 bases are TGTGCCAGTAGTATTAGTTTTTTCAGCTACGCCTACGAGCAGTACTTC.

Regarding this clonotype: A much larger clonotype is one base distant, so this may be a read error. The chain is built from TRBV7-9 and TRBJ2-7; 11 nucleotides align to TRBD2. This CDR3 is 14 amino acids long. Unmatched junction bases numbered 8, after V lost 8 bases and J lost 5 bases. Per the germline V gene, CDR1 is SEHNR and CDR2 is FQNEAQ (reference sequence). CDR3 loop: CASGYSGRADEQYF. In DNA, the CDR3 is TGTGCCAGCGGCTATAGCGGGAGGGCCGACGAGCAGTACTTC. Full variable domain (missing parts from reference TRBV7-9 and TRBJ2-7): DTGVSQNPRHKITKRGQNVTFRCDPISEHNRLYWYRQTLGQGPEFLTYFQNEAQLEKSRLLSDRFSAERPKGSFSTLEIQRTEQGDSAMYLCASGYSGRADEQYFGPGTRLTVT.

This chain links TRBV4-1 with TRBJ1-1; D unclear. The V end was cut by 4 bases, the J end by 3 bases, with 9 bases between. Germline assignment: CDR1 MGHRA and CDR2 YSYEKL. CDR3 length: 13 residues. The CDR3 nucleotides read TGCGCCAGCAGCCTTACAGAGGACACTGAAGCTTTCTTT. This translates into CASSLTEDTEAFF.

Concerning this clonotype: At one of its ends the junction is not consistent with the germline gene, which may arise from a read error. The chain recombines TRBV14 with TRBJ2-4, with a possible D match to TRBD2 (6 bases). This CDR3 is 16 amino acids long. Germline CDR1 reads SGHDN; CDR2 reads FVKESK. DNA of the CDR3: TGTGCCAGCAGCCCTGCGGGATATCTAGCCAAAAACATTCGGTACTTC. Protein: CASSPAGYLAKNIRYF.

The chain uses TRBV10-3 and TRBJ1-1; unclear D gene. Germline assignment: CDR1 ENHRY and CDR2 SYGVKD. V was pared by 4 bases and J by 0 bases, with 6 bases between. CDR3 length: 13 residues. CDR3 in amino acids: CAISGVMNTEAFF. The CDR3 DNA reads TGTGCCATCAGTGGAGTCATGAACACTGAAGCTTTCTTT.

This clonotype was recorded many times. This may come from a read error, since a much larger clone is one base off. The rearrangement joins TRBV6-1 to TRBJ2-2; the D gene could be TRBD1 or TRBD2 (5 bases each). CDR3 length: 14 amino acids. The germline V gene has CDR1 MNHNS and CDR2 SASEGT. The CDR3 here is CAGRMGEITGELFF. CDR3 sequence (DNA): TGTGCCGGCAGGATGGGGGAGATCACCGGGGAGCTGTTTTTT.

This clonotype is labeled medium-sized. The chain employs TRBV20-1 and TRBJ2-1; 8 bases line up with TRBD2. Germline trimming cut 0 bases from V and 7 bases from J; bases unmatched to any gene: 11. The germline gives CDR1 DFQATT, CDR2 SNEGSKA (reference sequence). The CDR3 spans 16 residues. CDR3 residues: CSARDPAGGTLNEQFF. As DNA, the CDR3 is TGCAGTGCTAGAGATCCGGCGGGAGGAACTTTAAATGAGCAGTTCTTC.

V is TRBV20-1 and J is TRBJ1-4; no clear D gene. CDR1 DFQATT and CDR2 SNEGSKA come from the germline V gene (reference sequence). The CDR3 length is 13 residues. V lost 6 bases to trimming and J lost 3 bases, with 11 bases between them. In DNA, the CDR3 is TGCAGTGCAAGGACGGCAGCTAATGAAAAACTGTTTTTT. Translated, it gives CSARTAANEKLFF.

To note about this clonotype: Without the conserved terminal phenylalanine or tryptophan, this CDR3 likely stems from a read error. CDR3 residues: CASNLRRENEKLFL. Written as DNA, the CDR3 is TGTGCCAGCAACTTACGGCGAGAGAATGAAAAACTGTTTTTA. This chain connects TRBV7-9 to TRBJ1-4; D unresolved. The germline V gene has CDR1 SEHNR and CDR2 FQNEAQ (reference sequence). CDR3 length: 14 residues.